Following are 7 T cell receptor beta chains from one sample sequenced in a study of shared clonotypes between healthy human individuals. Repertoires were generated with immunoSEQ multiplex PCR, while TCRdb's copy carries only in-frame clones and drops some. The sample lists around 1 million clones; around three quarters were seen once. Sequenced sample: memory CD4+ T cells sorted from blood. Sample subset: CD45RA-negative fraction. The receptors originated from a man aged 18 to 29 in good health.

In this sample, this clone turned up a few times. This sequence joins TRBV27 and TRBJ2-2; D is unresolved. V was pared by 10 bases and J by 1 base, with 10 bases between. This CDR3 is 13 amino acids long. The germline V gene encodes CDR1 MNHEY and CDR2 SMNVEV (reference sequence). CDR3 region: CAIQDLNTGELFF. The CDR3 DNA reads as TGTGCCATCCAGGATTTGAACACCGGGGAGCTGTTTTTT.

The chain recombines TRBV7-9 with TRBJ1-2; TRBD1 matches 9 bases. Germline V gene lookup returns CDR1 SEHNR and CDR2 FQNEAQ (reference sequence). Trimming at V came to 5 bases and at J to 8 bases, leaving 12 bases not matched to a gene. CDR3 length: 15 residues. CDR3 amino acids: CASSMEAGQGDGYTF. The DNA of the CDR3 is TGTGCCAGCAGCATGGAGGCGGGACAGGGAGACGGCTACACCTTC.

The V and J genes are TRBV5-1 and TRBJ1-3, with 7 bases fitting TRBD1. The CDR3 has 16 residues. V was pared by 3 bases and J by 0 bases, with 6 bases of the junction left unmatched. Germline assignment: CDR1 SGHRS and CDR2 YFSETQ. CDR3 DNA: TGCGCCAGCAGCTCGACAGGGCCCAGCTCTGGAAACACCATATATTTT. Encoded protein: CASSSTGPSSGNTIYF.

The chain links TRBV6-6 to TRBJ1-2; D is unclear. This CDR3 is 14 amino acids long. Germline assignment: CDR1 MNHNY and CDR2 SVGAGI (reference sequence). V lost 2 bases and J 6 bases, leaving 13 bases between the germline ends. DNA of the CDR3: TGTGCCAGCAGTTACCCCACACTGAAGGATGGCTACACCTTC. Its translation: CASSYPTLKDGYTF.

The gene calls are TRBV30 and TRBJ1-2; D perhaps matches TRBD1 (6 bases). The V gene lost 2 bases and the J gene lost 8 bases, with 15 bases spanning the gap. The CDR3 loop spans 13 amino acids. CDR1 and CDR2 (germline): GTSNPN, SVGIG (reference sequence). CDR3 DNA: TGTGCCTGGAGTATGAGCTACAGGGCCGGCTACACCTTC. It translates to CAWSMSYRAGYTF.

V gene TRBV5-6 combines with J gene TRBJ2-3; TRBD1 is a possible D gene (5 bases). Trimming shortened V by 0 bases and J by 5 bases, and 13 bases separated the two germline ends. The CDR3 runs to 15 residues. Per germline, CDR1 SGHDT and CDR2 YYEEEE. CDR3 DNA sequence: TGTGCCAGCAGCTTGGGGGTAGGGGTTGGAGATACGCAGTATTTT. This codes for CASSLGVGVGDTQYF.

The V call is TRBV4-2, the J call TRBJ1-1; D is possibly TRBD1 (5 bases). Germline CDR1 reads LGHNA; CDR2 reads YNFKEQ. V was clipped by 1 base and J by 4 bases, with 19 bases between them. CDR3 length equals 17 residues. CDR3 DNA: TGTGCCAGCAGCCAAGTAGAGTCTTACGGGGCGAGCACTGAAGCTTTCTTT. It specifies CASSQVESYGASTEAFF.